The rows below give T cell receptor beta chains drawn from one sample of a study of cytomegalovirus exposure and HLA in healthy donors. The table came from immunoSEQ multiplex PCR; TCRdb's copy has only in-frame clones and leaves some out. The sample gives 100,000 to 150,000 clones, approximately 81% of which show up once; approximately 7.2% is in the top ten. Sequenced input: PBMCs. All receptors derive from a male donor in good health and CMV-seronegative. CDR3s include the opening cysteine and the closing phenylalanine or tryptophan. Clone size is shown for a subset of rows, as once, few, many or a class of expanded clone.

size | V | CDR3
. | TRBV4-3 | CASSQLKPRNEQFF
. | TRBV30 | CAWKFGGLGEAFF
few | TRBV9 | CASSVVGTGRFAGELFF
. | TRBV2 | CASSGQVYQETQYF
. | TRBV6-5 | CASSYGNSGNEQFF
. | TRBV27 | CASRSMLLNEKLFF
. | TRBV7-9 | CSSSLQGQGGSPLHF
. | TRBV6-1 | CASSEEGTGDYEQYF
. | TRBV7-2 | CASRGGRTGELFF
. | TRBV7-8 | CASSLESASGGAGETQYF
. | TRBV9 | CASSVSGSDGPQHF
. | TRBV5-1 | CASSLPGLAGVNEQFF
. | TRBV10-3 | CAISEAPAYQETQYF
. | TRBV7-6 | CASSLAGAGGETQYF
. | TRBV19 | CASSWTGDSNQPQHF
. | TRBV11-2 | CASSRTIKETQYF
few | TRBV11-2 | CASSWGQEVNTEAFF
. | TRBV28 | CASTRTGGPRQPQHF
. | TRBV10-3 | CAISGADRAIYGYTF
. | TRBV28 | CASSSGGAENSYEQYF
. | TRBV10-3 | CAISGQALSSGNTIYF
. | TRBV29-1 | CSVEDPGTGGNIQYF
. | TRBV29-1 | CSVGGGPGTGELFF
. | TRBV4-1 | CASSQYPGNTEAFF
few | TRBV7-9 | CASSMGTGTNTEAFF
. | TRBV7-2 | CASSLGRAAYNEQFF
once | TRBV7-6 | CASSVGTGIGEKLFF